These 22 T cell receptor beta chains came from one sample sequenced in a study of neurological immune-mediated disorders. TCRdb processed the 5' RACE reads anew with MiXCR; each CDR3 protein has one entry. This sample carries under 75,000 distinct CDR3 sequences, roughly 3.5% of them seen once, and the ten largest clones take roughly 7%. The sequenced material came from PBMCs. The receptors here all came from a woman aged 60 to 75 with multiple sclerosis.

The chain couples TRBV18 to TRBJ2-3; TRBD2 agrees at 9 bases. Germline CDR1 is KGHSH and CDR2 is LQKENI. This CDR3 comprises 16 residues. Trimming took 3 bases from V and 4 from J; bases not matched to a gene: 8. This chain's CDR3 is CASSPVAGVSSDTQYF. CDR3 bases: TGTGCCAGCTCACCCGTAGCGGGAGTATCGTCAGATACGCAGTATTTT.

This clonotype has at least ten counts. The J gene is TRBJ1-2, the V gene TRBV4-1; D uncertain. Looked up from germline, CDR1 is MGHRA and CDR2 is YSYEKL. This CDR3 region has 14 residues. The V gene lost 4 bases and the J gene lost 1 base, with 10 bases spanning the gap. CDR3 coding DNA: TGCGCCAGCAGCCGAGGCAGGAATAACTATGGCTACACCTTC. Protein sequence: CASSRGRNNYGYTF.

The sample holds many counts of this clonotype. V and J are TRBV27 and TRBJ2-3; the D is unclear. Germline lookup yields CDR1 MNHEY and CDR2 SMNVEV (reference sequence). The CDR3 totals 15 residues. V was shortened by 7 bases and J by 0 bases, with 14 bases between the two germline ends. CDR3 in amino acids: CASTSDLGSTDTQYF. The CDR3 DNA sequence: TGTGCCAGCACCTCGGACCTTGGAAGCACAGATACGCAGTATTTT.

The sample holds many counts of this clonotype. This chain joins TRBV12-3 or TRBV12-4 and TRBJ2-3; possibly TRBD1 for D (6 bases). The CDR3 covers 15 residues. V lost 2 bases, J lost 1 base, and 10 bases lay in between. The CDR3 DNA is TGTGCCAGCAGTTTACAACAGGGAGGCACAGATACGCAGTATTTT. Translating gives CASSLQQGGTDTQYF.

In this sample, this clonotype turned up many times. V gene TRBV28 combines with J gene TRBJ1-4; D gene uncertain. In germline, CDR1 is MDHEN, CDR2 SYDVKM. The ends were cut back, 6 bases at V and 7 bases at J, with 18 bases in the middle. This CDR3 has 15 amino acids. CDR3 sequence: CASSSAGGKGEKLFF. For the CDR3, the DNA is TGTGCCAGCAGCTCGGCAGGAGGAAAAGGTGAAAAACTGTTTTTT.

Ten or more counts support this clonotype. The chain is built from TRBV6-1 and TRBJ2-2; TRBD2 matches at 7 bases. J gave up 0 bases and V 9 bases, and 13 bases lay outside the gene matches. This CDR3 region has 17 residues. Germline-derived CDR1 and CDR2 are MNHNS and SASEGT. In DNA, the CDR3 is TGTGCCAGTCCTGAGGAGGAACTAGCGACGAACACCGGGGAGCTGTTTTTT. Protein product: CASPEEELATNTGELFF.

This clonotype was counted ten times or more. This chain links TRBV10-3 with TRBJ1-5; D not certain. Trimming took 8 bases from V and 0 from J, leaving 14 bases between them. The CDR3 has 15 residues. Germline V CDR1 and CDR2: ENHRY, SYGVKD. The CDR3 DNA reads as TGTGCCATCGGACTGGGCGGGAGTAGCAATCAGCCCCAGCATTTT. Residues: CAIGLGGSSNQPQHF.

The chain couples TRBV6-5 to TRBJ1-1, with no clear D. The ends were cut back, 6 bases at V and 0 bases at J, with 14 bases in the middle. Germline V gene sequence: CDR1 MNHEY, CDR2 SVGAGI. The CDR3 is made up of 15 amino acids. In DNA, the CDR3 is TGTGCCAGCAGCGAAACTAGTAAAATGAACACTGAAGCTTTCTTT. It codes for CASSETSKMNTEAFF.

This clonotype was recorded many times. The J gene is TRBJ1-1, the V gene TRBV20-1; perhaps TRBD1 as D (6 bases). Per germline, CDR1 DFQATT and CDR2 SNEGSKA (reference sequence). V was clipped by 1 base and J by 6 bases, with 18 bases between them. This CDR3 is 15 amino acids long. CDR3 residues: CSARGGTNLRAEAFF. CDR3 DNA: TGCAGTGCTAGAGGGGGGACAAACCTGCGCGCTGAAGCTTTCTTT.

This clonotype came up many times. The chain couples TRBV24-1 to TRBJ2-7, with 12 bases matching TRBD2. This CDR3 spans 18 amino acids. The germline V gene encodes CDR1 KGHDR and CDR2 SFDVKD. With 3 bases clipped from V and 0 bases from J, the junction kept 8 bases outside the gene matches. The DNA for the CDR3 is TGTGCCACCAGTGATACACCCGGGACTAGCGGGCACTCCTACGAGCAGTACTTC. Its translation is CATSDTPGTSGHSYEQYF.

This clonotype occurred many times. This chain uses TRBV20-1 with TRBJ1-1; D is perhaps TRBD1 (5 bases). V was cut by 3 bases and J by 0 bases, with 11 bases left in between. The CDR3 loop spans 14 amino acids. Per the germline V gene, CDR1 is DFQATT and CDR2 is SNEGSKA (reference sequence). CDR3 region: CSASRALMNTEAFF. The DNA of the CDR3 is TGCAGTGCTAGCAGGGCCCTCATGAACACTGAAGCTTTCTTT.

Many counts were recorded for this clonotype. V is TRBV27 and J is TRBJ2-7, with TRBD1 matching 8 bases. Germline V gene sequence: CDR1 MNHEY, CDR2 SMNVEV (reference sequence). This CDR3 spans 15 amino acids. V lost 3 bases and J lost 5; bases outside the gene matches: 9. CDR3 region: CASSLEGQDLDEQYF. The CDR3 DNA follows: TGTGCCAGCAGTTTGGAGGGACAGGACCTGGACGAGCAGTACTTC.

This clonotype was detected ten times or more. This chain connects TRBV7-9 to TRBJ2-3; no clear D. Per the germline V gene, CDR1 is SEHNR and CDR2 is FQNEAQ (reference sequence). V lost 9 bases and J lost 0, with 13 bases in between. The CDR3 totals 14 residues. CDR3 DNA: TGTGCCAGGCTTAAGCCGGGCAGCACAGATACGCAGTATTTT. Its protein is CARLKPGSTDTQYF.

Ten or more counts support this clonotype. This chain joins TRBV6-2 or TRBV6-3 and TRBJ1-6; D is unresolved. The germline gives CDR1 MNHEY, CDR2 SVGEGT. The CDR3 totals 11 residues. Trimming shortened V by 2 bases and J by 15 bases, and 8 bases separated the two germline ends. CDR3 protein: CASSYGQDLHF. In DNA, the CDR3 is TGTGCCAGCAGTTACGGGCAGGACCTCCACTTT.

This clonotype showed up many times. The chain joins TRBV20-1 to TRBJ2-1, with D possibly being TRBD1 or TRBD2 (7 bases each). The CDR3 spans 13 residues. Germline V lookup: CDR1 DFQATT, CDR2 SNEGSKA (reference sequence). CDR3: CSHLRGGDNEQFF. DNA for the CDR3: TGCAGCCACCTCAGGGGGGGGGACAATGAGCAGTTCTTC.

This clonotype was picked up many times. DNA of the CDR3: TGCGCCAGCAGCCAAAGGCTCGCAGTCAATGAGCAGTTCTTC. Translating it yields CASSQRLAVNEQFF. This rearrangement joins TRBV4-1 to TRBJ2-1, with D uncertain. V was trimmed by 2 bases and J by 6 bases, leaving 11 bases between them. Germline assignment: CDR1 MGHRA and CDR2 YSYEKL. The CDR3 is 14 residues long.

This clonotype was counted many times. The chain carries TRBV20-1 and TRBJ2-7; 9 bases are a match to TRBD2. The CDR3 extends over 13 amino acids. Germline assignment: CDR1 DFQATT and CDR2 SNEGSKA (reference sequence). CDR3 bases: TGCAGCCGCGGGGGGGCGCGTATCTACGAGCAGTACTTC. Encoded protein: CSRGGARIYEQYF.

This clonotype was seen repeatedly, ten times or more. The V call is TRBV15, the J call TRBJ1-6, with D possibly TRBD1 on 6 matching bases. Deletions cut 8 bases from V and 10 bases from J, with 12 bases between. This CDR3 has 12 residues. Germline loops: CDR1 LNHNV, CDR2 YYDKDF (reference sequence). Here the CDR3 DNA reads TGTGCCACCCAATCAGGGGTATCACCCCTCCACTTT. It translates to CATQSGVSPLHF.

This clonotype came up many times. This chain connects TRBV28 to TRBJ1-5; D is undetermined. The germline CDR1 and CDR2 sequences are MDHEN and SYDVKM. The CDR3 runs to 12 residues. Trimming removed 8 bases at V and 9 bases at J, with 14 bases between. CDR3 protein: CASRGRSGPQHF. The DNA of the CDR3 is TGTGCCAGCCGTGGGAGATCTGGGCCCCAGCATTTT. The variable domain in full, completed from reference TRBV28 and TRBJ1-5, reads DVKVTQSSRYLVKRTGEKVFLECVQDMDHENMFWYRQDPGLGLRLIYFSYDVKMKEKGDIPEGYSVSREKKERFSLILESASTNQTSMYLCASRGRSGPQHFGDGTRLSIL.

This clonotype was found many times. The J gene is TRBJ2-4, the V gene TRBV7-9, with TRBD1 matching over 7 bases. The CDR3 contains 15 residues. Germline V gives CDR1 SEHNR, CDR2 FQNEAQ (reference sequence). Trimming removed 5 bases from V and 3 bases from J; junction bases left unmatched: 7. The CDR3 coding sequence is TGTGCCAGCAGCCTTATAGCAGGGGGCAAAAACATTCAGTACTTC. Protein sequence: CASSLIAGGKNIQYF.

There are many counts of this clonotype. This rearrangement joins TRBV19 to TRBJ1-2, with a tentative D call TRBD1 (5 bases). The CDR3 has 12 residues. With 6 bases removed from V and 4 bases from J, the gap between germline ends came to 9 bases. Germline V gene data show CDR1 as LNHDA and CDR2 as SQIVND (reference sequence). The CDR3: CASRRDLYGYTF. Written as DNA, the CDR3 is TGTGCCAGTAGACGGGACCTCTATGGCTACACCTTC.

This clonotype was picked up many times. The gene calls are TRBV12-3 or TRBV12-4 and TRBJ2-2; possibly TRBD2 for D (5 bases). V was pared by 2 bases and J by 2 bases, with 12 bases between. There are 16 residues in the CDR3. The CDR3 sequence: CASSLSWTSNTGELFF. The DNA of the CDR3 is TGTGCCAGCAGTTTAAGTTGGACTTCCAACACCGGGGAGCTGTTTTTT.